The TCR beta chain described here comes from a study of cytomegalovirus exposure and HLA in healthy donors. Study outcomes and limitations: Overall, approximately 180 TCR beta chains were annotated as cytomegalovirus-associated.

V was trimmed by 0 bases and J by 1 base, leaving 6 bases between them. The CDR3 is 14 amino acids. The germline gives CDR1 SGHRS, CDR2 YFSETQ. Notes on this clone: The antigen is unknown.

PCR amplification relied on 60 Vbeta primers (plus 13 Jbeta primers). Produced via immunoSEQ multiplex PCR; TCRdb's table is partial and in-frame only. Here the sample spans over 30,000 clones, approximately 61% being singletons. This TCR came from a man aged 45-65 years in good health and CMV-seropositive. J is TRBJ2-3 and V is TRBV5-1; D gene uncertain. Sequencing was done on a sample of PBMCs. CDR3: CASSLGVGTDTQYF. DNA for the CDR3: TGCGCCAGCAGCTTGGGCGTAGGCACAGATACGCAGTATTTT.